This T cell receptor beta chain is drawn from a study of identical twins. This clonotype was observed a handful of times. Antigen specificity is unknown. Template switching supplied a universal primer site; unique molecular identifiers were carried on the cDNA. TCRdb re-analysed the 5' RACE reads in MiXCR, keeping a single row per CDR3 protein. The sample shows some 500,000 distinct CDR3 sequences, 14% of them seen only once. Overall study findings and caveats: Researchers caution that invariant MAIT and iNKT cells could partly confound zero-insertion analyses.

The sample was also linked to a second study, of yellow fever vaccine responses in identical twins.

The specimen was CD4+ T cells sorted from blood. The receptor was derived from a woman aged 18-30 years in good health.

CDR3 bases: TGTGCCAGCAGTTTTAAGGGGTACACTGAAGCTTTCTTT. It yields the protein CASSFKGYTEAFF. V and J are TRBV12-3 or TRBV12-4 and TRBJ1-1; a possible D gene is TRBD1 (5 bases). The CDR3 sequence is 13 residues long. V was cut by 3 bases and J by 3 bases, with 8 bases left in between.